These 24 T cell receptor beta chains originate from one sample sequenced in a study of CD8+CD57+ T cells in acquired aplastic anemia. TCR beta VDJ combinations and CDR3 sequences were profiled from genomic DNA. TCRdb passed the reads through MiXCR, listing each CDR3 protein once. Among 180,000 or so distinct CDR3 sequences listed, less than 55% were seen once. Sequenced: sorted CD4+, CD8+, or CD8+CD57+ T cells (not recorded which) from PBMCs. The receptors were gathered from a human donor in good health.

In its sample, this clonotype was seen many times. At one end, the junction sequence differs from germline, possibly due to a read error. The gene calls are TRBV7-7 and TRBJ2-1, with D possibly TRBD2 on 9 matching bases. The CDR3 length is 13 residues. CDR1 SSHAT and CDR2 FNYEAQ come from the germline V gene (reference sequence). The CDR3 sequence: CASSGGTGNEQFF. In DNA, the CDR3 is TGTGCTAGCAGCGGGGGGACAGGAAATGAGCAGTTCTTC.

This clonotype came up many times. The DNA of the CDR3 is TGTGCCAGCAGCCTACAAAAGCGGGGTTCTAGCACAGATACGCAGTATTTT. Its translation: CASSLQKRGSSTDTQYF. This chain joins TRBV7-9 and TRBJ2-3; the match to TRBD2 covers 7 bases. CDR1 and CDR2 from the germline V gene are SEHNR and FQNEAQ (reference sequence). This CDR3 contains 17 residues. V lost 5 bases to trimming and J lost 0 bases; unmatched junction nucleotides: 11.

DNA of the CDR3: TGTGCCAGCAGCCAAGCCGGGACAGGAGTCTCAGATACGCAGTATTTT. Its protein product is CASSQAGTGVSDTQYF. This sequence joins TRBV4-2 and TRBJ2-3, with 8 bases fitting TRBD1. Germline-derived CDR1 and CDR2 are LGHNA and YNFKEQ. There are 16 residues in the CDR3. The J segment lost 4 bases and the V segment lost 1 base, leaving 7 bases of the junction unmatched.

This clonotype was picked up many times. The CDR3: CASSPDRGLYNEQFF. The CDR3 DNA reads TGTGCCAGCAGTCCGGACAGGGGACTTTACAATGAGCAGTTCTTC. V and J are TRBV2 and TRBJ2-1, with 9 bases identical to TRBD1. V shed 5 bases, J shed 4 bases, and the junction held 6 bases outside the gene matches. There are 15 residues in the CDR3. Germline loops: CDR1 SNHLY, CDR2 FYNNEI. Using reference TRBV2 and TRBJ2-1 for the parts outside the CDR3, the full variable domain is EPEVTQTPSHQVTQMGQEVILRCVPISNHLYFYWYRQILGQKVEFLVSFYNNEISEKSEIFDDQFSVERPDGSNFTLKIRSTKLEDSAMYFCASSPDRGLYNEQFFGPGTRLTVL.

This rearrangement joins TRBV20-1 to TRBJ2-1, with 14 bases aligning to TRBD2. Per the germline V gene, CDR1 is DFQATT and CDR2 is SNEGSKA (reference sequence). V shed 6 bases, J shed 8 bases, and the junction held 6 bases outside the gene matches. This CDR3 has 14 amino acids. This chain's CDR3 is CSAKGLAGDHEQFF. CDR3 DNA sequence: TGCAGTGCAAAGGGACTAGCGGGAGATCATGAGCAGTTCTTC.

This clonotype occurred many times. The chain links TRBV15 to TRBJ1-3; D gene ambiguous. The V gene's germline CDR1 is LNHNV and CDR2 YYDKDF (reference sequence). The CDR3 sequence is 16 residues long. With 1 base removed from V and 1 base from J, the gap between germline ends came to 11 bases. The CDR3 reads CATSRAWTESGNTIYF. CDR3 sequence (DNA): TGTGCCACCAGCAGAGCTTGGACGGAGTCTGGAAACACCATATATTTT.

The rearrangement uses TRBV20-1 and TRBJ2-7, with D possibly matching TRBD2 (6 bases). In germline, CDR1 is DFQATT, CDR2 SNEGSKA (reference sequence). The CDR3 length is 13 residues. Between the trimmed V and J ends, which lost 3 bases and 2 bases, there was a span of 11 bases. This CDR3 is CSASGRVTYEQYF. CDR3 DNA: TGCAGTGCTAGCGGGAGAGTCACCTACGAGCAGTACTTC.

This clonotype appeared a few times. The J gene is TRBJ2-3, the V gene TRBV7-8; no clear D gene. The CDR3 has 13 amino acids. Germline V gene lookup returns CDR1 SGHVS and CDR2 FQNEAQ. V was clipped by 5 bases and J by 6 bases, with 12 bases between them. The CDR3 spells CASSPDPTDTQYF. The CDR3 DNA reads TGTGCCAGCAGCCCCGATCCCACGGATACGCAGTATTTT. The full variable domain, rest sourced from reference TRBV7-8 and TRBJ2-3, is GAGVSQSPRYKVAKRGQDVALRCDPISGHVSLFWYQQALGQGPEFLTYFQNEAQLDKSGLPSDRFFAERPEGSVSTLKIQRTQQEDSAVYLCASSPDPTDTQYFGPGTRLTVL.

Concerning this clonotype: With a much larger clone just one base away, this may be a read error. The chain has TRBV5-4 and TRBJ2-1; 9 bases fit TRBD2. Per germline, CDR1 SGHNT and CDR2 YYREEE (reference sequence). This CDR3 spans 15 amino acids. DNA for the CDR3: TGTGCCAGCAGCTTGGATAGCGGGAGTTTCAATGAGCGGTTCTTC. Its protein is CASSLDSGSFNERFF.

This clonotype was seen repeatedly, ten times or more. J is TRBJ2-7 and V is TRBV19, with 9 bases aligning to TRBD1. Unmatched junction bases numbered 6, after V lost 2 bases and J lost 1 base. The CDR3 extends over 16 amino acids. Germline V gene sequence: CDR1 LNHDA, CDR2 SQIVND (reference sequence). The CDR3: CASSITGTGRSYEQYF. DNA of the CDR3: TGTGCCAGTAGTATAACCGGGACAGGGAGGTCCTACGAGCAGTACTTC.

This clonotype was seen repeatedly, ten times or more. The chain links TRBV14 to TRBJ1-1; 10 positions agree with TRBD1. The junction had 9 bases not matched to a gene; V was cut back by 2 bases and J by 3 bases. The CDR3 loop spans 17 amino acids. Germline V gene lookup returns CDR1 SGHDN and CDR2 FVKESK. The CDR3 DNA sequence: TGTGCCAGCAGCCAAAGGGACAGGGGAAGGCTGGACACTGAAGCTTTCTTT. Its translation is CASSQRDRGRLDTEAFF.

A remark on this clonotype: The junction departs from the called germline gene at one end, perhaps through a read error. The chain combines TRBV11-1 with TRBJ2-5; TRBD2 matches at 10 bases. CDR1 and CDR2 from the germline V gene are SGHAT and FQDESV (reference sequence). This CDR3 contains 18 residues. The CDR3 DNA reads TGTGCCGGCAGCTCGGCCGCATTCAGCGGGGGGGCCTTTGAGACCCAGTACTTC. Protein sequence: CAGSSAAFSGGAFETQYF. The entire variable domain, with the rest obtained from reference TRBV11-1 and TRBJ2-5, is as follows: EAEVAQSPRYKITEKSQAVAFWCDPISGHATLYWYRQILGQGPELLVQFQDESVVDDSQLPKDRFSAERLKGVDSTLKIQPAELGDSAMYLCAGSSAAFSGGAFETQYFGPGTRLLVL.

This clonotype appeared a few times. The chain combines TRBV7-3 with TRBJ1-1; D gene ambiguous. V was pared by 2 bases and J by 1 base, with 5 bases between. Germline V gene lookup returns CDR1 SGHTA and CDR2 FQGTGA. CDR3 length: 13 residues. CDR3: CASSLWENTEAFF. For the CDR3, the DNA is TGTGCCAGCAGCTTATGGGAGAACACTGAAGCTTTCTTT.

This chain uses TRBV2 with TRBJ1-6; no reliable D call. The CDR3 consists of 16 residues. The germline V and J ends were trimmed by 2 bases and 10 bases, with 18 bases remaining between them. Per the germline V gene, CDR1 is SNHLY and CDR2 is FYNNEI. The CDR3 spells CASSEWAGEWESPLHF. Here the CDR3 DNA reads TGTGCCAGCAGTGAATGGGCAGGTGAATGGGAGTCACCCCTCCACTTT. Supplemented by reference TRBV2 and TRBJ1-6, the full variable domain reads EPEVTQTPSHQVTQMGQEVILRCVPISNHLYFYWYRQILGQKVEFLVSFYNNEISEKSEIFDDQFSVERPDGSNFTLKIRSTKLEDSAMYFCASSEWAGEWESPLHFGNGTRLTVT.

As concerns this clonotype: Being one base from a much bigger clone, this may be a read error. The V call is TRBV2, the J call TRBJ2-7; TRBD1 agrees at 7 bases. V was clipped by 5 bases and J by 6 bases; unmatched bases: 7. CDR1 SNHLY and CDR2 FYNNEI come from the germline V gene. The CDR3 loop spans 13 amino acids. CDR3: CASSRDSLSEQYF. CDR3 DNA sequence: TGTGCCAGCAGTCGGGACAGCTTGAGCGAGCAGTACTTC.

This clonotype was seen a handful of times. This chain connects TRBV2 to TRBJ2-2; TRBD2 is a possible D gene (5 bases). Trimming stripped 5 bases from V and 5 bases from J, with 15 bases between. Germline V gives CDR1 SNHLY, CDR2 FYNNEI. This CDR3 spans 15 amino acids. CDR3 sequence reads: CASSPWIRETGELFF. CDR3 nucleotides: TGTGCCAGCAGTCCTTGGATAAGGGAGACCGGGGAGCTGTTTTTT.

This clonotype has at least ten counts. The rearrangement joins TRBV19 to TRBJ1-2; D call uncertain. The length of the CDR3 is 14 residues. Trimming removed 2 bases from V and 4 bases from J, with 11 bases in between. Germline assignment: CDR1 LNHDA and CDR2 SQIVND (reference sequence). In DNA, the CDR3 is TGTGCCAGTAGTATAATACGAGGCAGCTATGGCTACACCTTC. Translating it yields CASSIIRGSYGYTF.

Comment on this clonotype: A much more abundant neighbour one base away suggests this may be a read error. The chain joins TRBV20-1 to TRBJ1-4; no reliable D call. The germline V gene has CDR1 DFQATT and CDR2 SNEGSKA (reference sequence). The CDR3 sequence is 14 residues long. Trimming stripped 7 bases from V and 7 bases from J, with 19 bases between. This CDR3 is CSVGQTRPGEKLFF. CDR3 bases: TGCAGTGTGGGCCAGACCCGCCCGGGTGAAAAACTGTTTTTT.

As regards this clonotype: Germline and junction disagree at one end, which may indicate a read error. The V call is TRBV10-3, the J call TRBJ2-7; unclear D gene. Per the germline V gene, CDR1 is ENHRY and CDR2 is SYGVKD. The CDR3 runs 11 residues. The DNA of the CDR3 is TGTGCCATCAGGACCTCGAACGAGCGGTACTTC. It yields the protein CAIRTSNERYF.

The chain combines TRBV2 with TRBJ2-2, with TRBD1 identical over 7 bases. The CDR3 sequence is 15 residues long. CDR1 and CDR2 (germline): SNHLY, FYNNEI. The V and J ends lost 4 bases and 2 bases, in that order; junction bases with no gene match: 4. CDR3 sequence reads: CASSVAGGNTGELFF. The DNA of the CDR3 is TGTGCCAGCAGTGTCGCAGGGGGTAACACCGGGGAGCTGTTTTTT.

This clonotype was seen many times. This sequence joins TRBV24-1 and TRBJ2-1; 14 bases map to TRBD2. V was pared by 1 base and J by 6 bases, with 7 bases of the junction left unmatched. This CDR3 has 18 amino acids. Looked up from germline, CDR1 is KGHDR and CDR2 is SFDVKD. CDR3 residues: CATSDFSRLAGGVNEQFF. CDR3 in DNA: TGTGCCACCAGTGATTTTTCCAGACTAGCGGGAGGGGTCAATGAGCAGTTCTTC.

This chain connects TRBV18 to TRBJ2-5; a weak D match, TRBD2 (5 bases). The CDR3 length is 14 residues. Trimming removed 3 bases from V and 4 bases from J, with 12 bases in between. Germline V gene data show CDR1 as KGHSH and CDR2 as LQKENI. CDR3 coding DNA: TGTGCCAGCTCACCCGGAACGGGGTCAGAGACCCAGTACTTC. This translates into CASSPGTGSETQYF.

The gene calls are TRBV2 and TRBJ1-2; TRBD1 is a possible D gene (6 bases). Trimming stripped 7 bases from V and 5 bases from J, with 11 bases between. Looked up from germline, CDR1 is SNHLY and CDR2 is FYNNEI. The CDR3 sequence is 12 residues long. CDR3 sequence reads: CASTAGAYGYTF. CDR3 in DNA: TGTGCCAGCACGGCGGGGGCATATGGCTACACCTTC.

Concerning this clonotype itself: A much larger clone lies one base from this, so it may be a read error. The chain recombines TRBV6-1 with TRBJ1-1, with a tentative D call TRBD1 (6 bases). CDR1 and CDR2 (germline): MNHNS, SASEGT. V gave up 6 bases and J gave up 0 bases, with 14 bases separating them. The CDR3 covers 15 residues. The CDR3 sequence is CASSPRTVLNTEAFF. CDR3 coding DNA: TGTGCCAGCAGCCCTCGGACAGTTCTGAACACTGAAGCTTTCTTT.